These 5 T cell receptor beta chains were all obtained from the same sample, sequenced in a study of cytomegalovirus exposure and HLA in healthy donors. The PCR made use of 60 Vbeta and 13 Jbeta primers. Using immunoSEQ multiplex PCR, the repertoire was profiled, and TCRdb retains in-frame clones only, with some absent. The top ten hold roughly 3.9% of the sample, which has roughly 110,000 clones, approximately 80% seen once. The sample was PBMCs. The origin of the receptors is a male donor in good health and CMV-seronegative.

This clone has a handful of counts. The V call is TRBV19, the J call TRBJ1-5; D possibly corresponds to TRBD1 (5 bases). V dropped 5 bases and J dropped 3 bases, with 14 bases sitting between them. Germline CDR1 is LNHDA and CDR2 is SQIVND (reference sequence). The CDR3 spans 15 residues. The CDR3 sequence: CASSLKTAVNQPQHF. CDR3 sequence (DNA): TGTGCCAGTAGTCTAAAGACAGCCGTCAATCAGCCCCAGCATTTT.

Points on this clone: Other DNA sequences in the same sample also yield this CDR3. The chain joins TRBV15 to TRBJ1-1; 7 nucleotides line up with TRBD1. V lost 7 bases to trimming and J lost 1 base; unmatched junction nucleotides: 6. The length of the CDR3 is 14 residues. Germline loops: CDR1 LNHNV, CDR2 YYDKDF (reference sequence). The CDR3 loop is CATKSAGGNTEAFF. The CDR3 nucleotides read TGTGCCACCAAATCGGCAGGGGGGAACACTGAAGCTTTCTTT.

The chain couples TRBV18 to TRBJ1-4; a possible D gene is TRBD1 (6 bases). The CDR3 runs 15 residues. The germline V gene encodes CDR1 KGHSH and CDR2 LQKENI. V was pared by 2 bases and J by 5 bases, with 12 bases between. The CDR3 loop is CASSPRDTLNEKLFF. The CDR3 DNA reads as TGTGCCAGCTCACCAAGGGACACCCTAAATGAAAAACTGTTTTTT.

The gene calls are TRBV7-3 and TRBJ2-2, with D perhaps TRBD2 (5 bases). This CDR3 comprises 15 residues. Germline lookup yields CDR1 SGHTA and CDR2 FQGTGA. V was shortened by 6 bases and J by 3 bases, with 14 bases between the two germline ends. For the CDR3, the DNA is TGTGCCAGCAGTAAAGCGCCGGGATACACCGGGGAGCTGTTTTTT. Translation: CASSKAPGYTGELFF.

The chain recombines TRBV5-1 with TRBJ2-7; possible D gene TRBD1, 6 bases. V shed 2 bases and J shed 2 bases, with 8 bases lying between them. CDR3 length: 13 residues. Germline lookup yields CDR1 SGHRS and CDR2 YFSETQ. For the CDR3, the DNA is TGCGCCAGCAGCTTACAGGGTCCCTACGAGCAGTACTTC. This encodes CASSLQGPYEQYF.